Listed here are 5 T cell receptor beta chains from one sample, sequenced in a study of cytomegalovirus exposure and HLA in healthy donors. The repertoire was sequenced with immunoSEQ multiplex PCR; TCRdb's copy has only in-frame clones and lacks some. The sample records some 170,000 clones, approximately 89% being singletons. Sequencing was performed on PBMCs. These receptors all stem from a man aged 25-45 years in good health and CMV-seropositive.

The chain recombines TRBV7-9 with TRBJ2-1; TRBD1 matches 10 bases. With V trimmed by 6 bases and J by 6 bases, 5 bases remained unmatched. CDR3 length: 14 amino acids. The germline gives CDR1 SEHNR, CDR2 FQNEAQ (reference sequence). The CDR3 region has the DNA TGTGCCAGCAGACCCAGGACAGGGGGCAATGAGCAGTTCTTC. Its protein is CASRPRTGGNEQFF.

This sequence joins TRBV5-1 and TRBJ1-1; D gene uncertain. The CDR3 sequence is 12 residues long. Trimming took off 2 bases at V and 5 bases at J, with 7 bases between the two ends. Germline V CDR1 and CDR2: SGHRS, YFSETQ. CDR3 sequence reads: CASSFGGTEAFF. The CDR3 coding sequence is TGCGCCAGCAGCTTCGGCGGGACTGAAGCTTTCTTT.

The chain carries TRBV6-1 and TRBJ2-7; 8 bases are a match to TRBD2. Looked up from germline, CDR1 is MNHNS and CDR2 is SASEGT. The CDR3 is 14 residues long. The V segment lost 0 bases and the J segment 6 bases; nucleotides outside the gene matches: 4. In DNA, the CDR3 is TGTGCCAGCAGTGAAGCAGGTCGGGGGGGCGAGCAGTACTTC. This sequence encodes CASSEAGRGGEQYF.

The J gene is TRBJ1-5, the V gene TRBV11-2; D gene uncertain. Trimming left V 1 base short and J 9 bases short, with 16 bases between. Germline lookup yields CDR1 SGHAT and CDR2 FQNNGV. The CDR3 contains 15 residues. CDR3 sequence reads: CASSLAPTGVRPQHF. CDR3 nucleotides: TGTGCCAGCAGCTTAGCTCCGACCGGGGTGCGGCCCCAGCATTTT.

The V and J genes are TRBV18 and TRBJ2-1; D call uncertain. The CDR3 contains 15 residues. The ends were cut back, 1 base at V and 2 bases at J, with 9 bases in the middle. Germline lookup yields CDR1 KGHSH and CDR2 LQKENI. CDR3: CASSPRTIAYNEQFF. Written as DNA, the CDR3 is TGTGCCAGCTCACCACGGACCATCGCCTACAATGAGCAGTTCTTC.